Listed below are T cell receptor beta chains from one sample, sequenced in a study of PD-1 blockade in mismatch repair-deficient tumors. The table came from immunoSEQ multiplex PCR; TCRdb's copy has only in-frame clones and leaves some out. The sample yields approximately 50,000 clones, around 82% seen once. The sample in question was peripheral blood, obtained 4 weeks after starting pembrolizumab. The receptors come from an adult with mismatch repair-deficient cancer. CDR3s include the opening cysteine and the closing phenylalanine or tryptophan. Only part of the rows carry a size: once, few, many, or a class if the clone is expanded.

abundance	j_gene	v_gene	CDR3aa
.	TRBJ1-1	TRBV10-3	CAIKQGRPNTEAFF
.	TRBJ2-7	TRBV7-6	CASSSGRMQYF
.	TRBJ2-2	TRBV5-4	CASSSGREGRTGELFF
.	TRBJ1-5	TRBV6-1	CASSLYQPQHF
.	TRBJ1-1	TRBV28	CASSVPRDTWRAFF
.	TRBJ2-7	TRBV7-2	CASSFALAGAYEQYF
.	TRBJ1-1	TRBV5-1	CASSLGGNTEAFF
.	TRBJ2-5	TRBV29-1	CSAGNRGIETQYF
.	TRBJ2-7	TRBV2	CASREGRTYEQYF
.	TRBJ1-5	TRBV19	CASSIWAGADQPQHF
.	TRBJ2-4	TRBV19	CASSILIRLAGENIQYF
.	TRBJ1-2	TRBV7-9	CASSLAAGRGYTF
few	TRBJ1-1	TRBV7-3	CASSPGPGQGTGTEAFF
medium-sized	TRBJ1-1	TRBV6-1	CASNRGNTEAFF
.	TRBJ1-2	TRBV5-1	CASSRLDGQRGYTF
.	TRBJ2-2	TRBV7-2	CASSLRGHGPGELFF